This T cell receptor beta chain was captured by sequencing in a study of Graves' ophthalmopathy and Graves' hyperthyroidism. On the study more broadly: Hyperthyroidism showing no ophthalmopathy within 18 months of follow-up was stable.

Clinical symptoms, serum thyroxine, TRAb, thyroid ultrasound and orbital computed tomography formed the basis of diagnosis. Findings and limits, study-wide: The majority of expanded thyroid clonotypes above 0.001 frequency also occurred in blood. Ophthalmopathy progression predictions by the model showed about 75% specificity and roughly 71% sensitivity.

The CDR3 has 15 amino acids. Losses at the gene ends were 2 bases for V and 4 bases for J; bases not matched to a gene: 5. The sequenced template was RNA, covering the TCR beta CDR3 region. RT-PCR in the first round used HTBI primers; a second-round multiplex PCR followed. TCRdb re-derived calls from the multiplex PCR reads in MiXCR, one entry per CDR3 protein. The sample has a few hundred thousand distinct CDR3 sequences, just under 40% seen once. This clonotype has a count of ten or more. Antigen specificity is unknown. The chain combines TRBV12-3 or TRBV12-4 with TRBJ1-5, with 7 bases identical to TRBD1. Sequencing input: peripheral blood or thyroid tissue (not recorded which). The source of this sequence is an adult man with Graves' hyperthyroidism. For the CDR3, the DNA is TGTGCCAGCAGTTTATCAGGGGGGGGTAATCAGCCCCAGCATTTT. It translates to CASSLSGGGNQPQHF.